This note documents a single T cell receptor beta chain sequence. Unmatched junction bases numbered 5, after V lost 5 bases and J lost 5 bases. This CDR3 contains 13 residues. Germline CDR1 and CDR2: MDHEN and SYDVKM. The sample belongs to a study of blood T cell repertoires in COVID-19. Study-level background: The origin of the acute and convalescent COVID-19 samples was the United States, Italy and Spain. T cells, B-cell-depleted T cells, or PBMCs supplied cDNA or gDNA.

Authors' methods: Estimated nucleated cell counts came from reference gene primer amplification. The protocol was immunoSEQ multiplex PCR, while the TCRdb copy is restricted to in-frame clones and leaves out a portion. V, J and clone size are those of that table, while D and trimming were read from the DNA. The table shows around 100,000 clones, with about 92% occurring only once. Specimen: peripheral blood. This clonotype was sampled from a man between 45 and 60 years old with active COVID-19. This chain uses TRBV28 with TRBJ2-7, with TRBD2 matching over 8 bases. CDR3 nucleotides: TGTGCCAGCAGTCCGCGGGGGGTCAACGAGCAGTACTTC. It codes for CASSPRGVNEQYF.